This T cell receptor (beta chain) appears in the sequencing data of a study of T cell responses to AZD1222 COVID-19 vaccine. Overall study results and limits: Per reports, nearly half of all spike-specific TCRs target regions that are unmutated in variants.

About this clone itself: Its antigen is currently unknown.

V was pared by 4 bases and J by 2 bases, with 7 bases of the junction left unmatched. The CDR3 covers 15 residues. Germline CDR1 is LNHDA and CDR2 is SQIVND (reference sequence). Some clones are missing from TCRdb's copy, which holds only in-frame ones; the method was immunoSEQ multiplex PCR. This sample has more than 70,000 clones, with 85% to 90% found just once. The receptor was derived from an adult who received the AZD1222 COVID-19 vaccine. The starting material was peripheral blood, obtained 28 days after the second AZD1222 dose. V and J are TRBV19 and TRBJ2-7; TRBD2 aligns across 8 bases. The CDR3: CASSTLAGQAYEQYF. The CDR3 nucleotides read TGTGCCAGTAGTACCCTAGCGGGCCAAGCCTACGAGCAGTACTTC. Looking up the rest from reference TRBV19 and TRBJ2-7 gives the full variable domain: DGGITQSPKYLFRKEGQNVTLSCEQNLNHDAMYWYRQDPGQGLRLIYYSQIVNDFQKGDIAEGYSVSREKKESFPLTVTSAQKNPTAFYLCASSTLAGQAYEQYFGPGTRLTVT.